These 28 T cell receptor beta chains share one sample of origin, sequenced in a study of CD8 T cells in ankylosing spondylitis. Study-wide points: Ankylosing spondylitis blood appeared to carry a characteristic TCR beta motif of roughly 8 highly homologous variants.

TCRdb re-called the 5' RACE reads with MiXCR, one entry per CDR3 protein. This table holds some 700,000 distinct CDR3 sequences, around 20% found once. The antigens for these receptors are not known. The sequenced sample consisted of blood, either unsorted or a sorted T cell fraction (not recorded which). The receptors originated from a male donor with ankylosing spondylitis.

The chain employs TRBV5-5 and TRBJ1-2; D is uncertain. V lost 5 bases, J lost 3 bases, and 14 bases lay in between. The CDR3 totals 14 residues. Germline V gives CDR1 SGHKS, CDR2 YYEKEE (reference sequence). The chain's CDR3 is CASSLGVLDYGYTF. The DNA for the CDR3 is TGTGCCAGCAGTCTGGGAGTTTTGGACTATGGCTACACCTTC.

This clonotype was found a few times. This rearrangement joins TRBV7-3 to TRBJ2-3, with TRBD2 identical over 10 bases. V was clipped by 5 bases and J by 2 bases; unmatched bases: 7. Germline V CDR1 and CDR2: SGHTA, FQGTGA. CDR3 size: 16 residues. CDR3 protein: CASSPDGLAVTDTQYF. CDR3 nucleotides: TGTGCCAGCAGCCCGGACGGACTAGCGGTCACAGATACGCAGTATTTT. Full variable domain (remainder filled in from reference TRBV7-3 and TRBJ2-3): GAGVSQTPSNKVTEKGKYVELRCDPISGHTALYWYRQSLGQGPEFLIYFQGTGAADDSGLPNDRFFAVRPEGSVSTLKIQRTERGDSAVYLCASSPDGLAVTDTQYFGPGTRLTVL.

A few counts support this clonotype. This CDR3 is CATSSQGMLAGNTIYF. Here the CDR3 DNA reads TGTGCCACCAGCAGCCAAGGAATGCTCGCTGGAAACACCATATATTTT. J is TRBJ1-3 and V is TRBV15; D gene uncertain. The V end lost 3 bases, the J end lost 2 bases, and 14 bases lay between the germline ends. This CDR3 has 16 residues. The germline V gene encodes CDR1 LNHNV and CDR2 YYDKDF (reference sequence).

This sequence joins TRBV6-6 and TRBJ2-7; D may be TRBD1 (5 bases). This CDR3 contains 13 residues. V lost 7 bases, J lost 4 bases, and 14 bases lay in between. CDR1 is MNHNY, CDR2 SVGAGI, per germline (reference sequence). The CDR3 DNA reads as TGTGCCAGCACCACGACTGACAGTTACGAGCAGTACTTC. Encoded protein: CASTTTDSYEQYF.

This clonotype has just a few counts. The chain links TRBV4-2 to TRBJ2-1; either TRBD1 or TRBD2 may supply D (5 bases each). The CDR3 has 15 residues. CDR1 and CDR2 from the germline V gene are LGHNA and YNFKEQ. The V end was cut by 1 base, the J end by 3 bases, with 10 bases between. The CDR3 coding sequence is TGTGCCAGCAGCCAAGCAGGGACGAACTACAATGAGCAGTTCTTC. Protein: CASSQAGTNYNEQFF.

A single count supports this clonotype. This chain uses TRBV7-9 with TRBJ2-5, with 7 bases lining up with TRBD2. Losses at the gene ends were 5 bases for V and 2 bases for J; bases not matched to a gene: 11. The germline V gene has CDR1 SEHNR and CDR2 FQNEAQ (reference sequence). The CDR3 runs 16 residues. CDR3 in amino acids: CASSRTPRLAQETQYF. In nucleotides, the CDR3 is TGTGCCAGCAGCCGAACCCCCAGACTAGCACAAGAGACCCAGTACTTC.

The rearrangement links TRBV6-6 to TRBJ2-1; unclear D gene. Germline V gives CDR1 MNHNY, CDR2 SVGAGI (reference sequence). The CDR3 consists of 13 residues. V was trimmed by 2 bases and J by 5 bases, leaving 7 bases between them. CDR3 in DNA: TGTGCCAGCAGTTACAAAACGAACAATGAGCAGTTCTTC. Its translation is CASSYKTNNEQFF.

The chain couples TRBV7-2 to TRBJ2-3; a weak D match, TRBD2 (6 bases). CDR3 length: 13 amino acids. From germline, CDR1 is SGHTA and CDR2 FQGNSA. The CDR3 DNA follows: TGTGTCTCCCGGGAGTTTTCCACAGATACGCAGTATTTT. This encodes CVSREFSTDTQYF.

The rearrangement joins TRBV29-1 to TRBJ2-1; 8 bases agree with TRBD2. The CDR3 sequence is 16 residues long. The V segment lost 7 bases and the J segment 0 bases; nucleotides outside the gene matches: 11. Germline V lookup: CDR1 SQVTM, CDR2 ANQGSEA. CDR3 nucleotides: TGCAGCGCAAATACCCCCAGCGGGAGCTCCTACAATGAGCAGTTCTTC. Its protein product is CSANTPSGSSYNEQFF.

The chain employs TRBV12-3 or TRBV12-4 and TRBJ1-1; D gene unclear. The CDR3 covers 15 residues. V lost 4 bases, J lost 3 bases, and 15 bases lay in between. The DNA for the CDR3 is TGTGCCAGCAGTTCCCTGAGAACCTGGGACACTGAAGCTTTCTTT. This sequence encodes CASSSLRTWDTEAFF.

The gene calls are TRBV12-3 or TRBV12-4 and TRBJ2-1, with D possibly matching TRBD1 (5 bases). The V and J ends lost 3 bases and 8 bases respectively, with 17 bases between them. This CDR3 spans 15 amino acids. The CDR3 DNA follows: TGTGCCAGCAGTTTCCCGGACCCGACAGATGATGAGCAGTTCTTC. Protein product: CASSFPDPTDDEQFF.

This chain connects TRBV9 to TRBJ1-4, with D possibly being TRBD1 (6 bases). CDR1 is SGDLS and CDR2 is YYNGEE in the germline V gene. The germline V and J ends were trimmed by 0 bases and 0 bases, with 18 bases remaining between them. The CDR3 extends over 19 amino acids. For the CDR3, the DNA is TGTGCCAGCAGCGTAGGGCTATTTAGACAGGAACCAACTAATGAAAAACTGTTTTTT. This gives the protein CASSVGLFRQEPTNEKLFF.

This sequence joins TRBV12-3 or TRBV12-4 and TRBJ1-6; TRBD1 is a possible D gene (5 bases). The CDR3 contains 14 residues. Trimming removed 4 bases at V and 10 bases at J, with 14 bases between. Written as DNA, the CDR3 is TGTGCCAGCAGTTCCCTCAGGGTAGGGTCACCCCTCCACTTT. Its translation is CASSSLRVGSPLHF.

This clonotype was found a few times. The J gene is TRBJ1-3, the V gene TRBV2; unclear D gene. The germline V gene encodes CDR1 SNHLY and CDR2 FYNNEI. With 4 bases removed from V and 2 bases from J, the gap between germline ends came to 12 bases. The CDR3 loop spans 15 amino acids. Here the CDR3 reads CASSGLLATGNTIYF. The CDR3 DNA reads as TGTGCCAGCAGTGGGCTATTAGCTACTGGAAACACCATATATTTT.

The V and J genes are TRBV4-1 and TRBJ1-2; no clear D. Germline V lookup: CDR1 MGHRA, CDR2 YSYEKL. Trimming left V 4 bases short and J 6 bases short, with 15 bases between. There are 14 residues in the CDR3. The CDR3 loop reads CASSPRFIGDGYTF. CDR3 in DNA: TGCGCCAGCAGCCCCAGGTTTATCGGCGATGGCTACACCTTC.

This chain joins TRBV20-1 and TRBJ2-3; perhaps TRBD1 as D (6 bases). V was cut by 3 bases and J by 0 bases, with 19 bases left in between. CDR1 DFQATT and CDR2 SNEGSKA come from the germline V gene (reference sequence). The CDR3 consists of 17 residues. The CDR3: CSASDSFSDSSTDTQYF. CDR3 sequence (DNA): TGCAGTGCTAGCGACTCCTTCTCGGACAGTAGCACAGATACGCAGTATTTT.

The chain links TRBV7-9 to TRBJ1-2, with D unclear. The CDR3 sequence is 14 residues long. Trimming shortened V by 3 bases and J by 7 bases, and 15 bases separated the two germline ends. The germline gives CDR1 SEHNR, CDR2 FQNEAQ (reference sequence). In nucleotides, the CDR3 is TGTGCCAGCAGCTTTCCGGAGGAACTTTCTGGCTACACCTTC. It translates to CASSFPEELSGYTF.

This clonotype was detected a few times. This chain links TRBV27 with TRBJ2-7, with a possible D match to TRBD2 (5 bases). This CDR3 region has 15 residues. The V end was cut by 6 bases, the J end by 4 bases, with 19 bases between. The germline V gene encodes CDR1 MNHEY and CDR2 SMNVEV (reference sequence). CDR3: CASRGSWSNRYEQYF. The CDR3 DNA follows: TGTGCCAGCAGAGGGAGTTGGTCAAACCGATACGAGCAGTACTTC.

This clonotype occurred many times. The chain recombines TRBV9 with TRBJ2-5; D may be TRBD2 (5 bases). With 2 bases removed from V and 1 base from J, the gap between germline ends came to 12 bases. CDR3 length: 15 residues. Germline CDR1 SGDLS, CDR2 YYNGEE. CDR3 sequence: CASSVWGVTQETQYF. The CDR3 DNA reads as TGTGCCAGCAGCGTGTGGGGAGTCACCCAAGAGACCCAGTACTTC. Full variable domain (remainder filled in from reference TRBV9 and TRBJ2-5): DSGVTQTPKHLITATGQRVTLRCSPRSGDLSVYWYQQSLDQGLQFLIQYYNGEERAKGNILERFSAQQFPDLHSELNLSSLELGDSALYFCASSVWGVTQETQYFGPGTRLLVL.

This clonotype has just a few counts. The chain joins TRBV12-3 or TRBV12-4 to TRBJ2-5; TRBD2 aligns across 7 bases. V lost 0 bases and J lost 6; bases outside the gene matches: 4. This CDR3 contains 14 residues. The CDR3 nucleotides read TGTGCCAGCAGTTTAGCGGGAGGGCCTCAGACCCAGTACTTC. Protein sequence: CASSLAGGPQTQYF.

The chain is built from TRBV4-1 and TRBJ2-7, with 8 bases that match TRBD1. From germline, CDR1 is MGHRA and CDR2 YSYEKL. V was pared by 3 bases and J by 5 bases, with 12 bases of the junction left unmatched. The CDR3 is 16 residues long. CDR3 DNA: TGCGCCAGCAGCCAGGGCAGGGGGCCGAAAGGGGACGAGCAGTACTTC. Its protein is CASSQGRGPKGDEQYF.

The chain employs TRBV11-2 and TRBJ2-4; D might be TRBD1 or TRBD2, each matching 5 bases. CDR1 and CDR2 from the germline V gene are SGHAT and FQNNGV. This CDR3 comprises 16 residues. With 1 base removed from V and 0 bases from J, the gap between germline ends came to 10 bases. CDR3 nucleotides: TGTGCCAGCAGCTTAGGAGGGGCCAAAGCCAAAAACATTCAGTACTTC. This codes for CASSLGGAKAKNIQYF.

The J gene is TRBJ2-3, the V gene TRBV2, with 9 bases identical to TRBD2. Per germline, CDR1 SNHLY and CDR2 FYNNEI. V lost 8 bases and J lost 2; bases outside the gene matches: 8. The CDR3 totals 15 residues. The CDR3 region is CASQSQRGDTDTQYF. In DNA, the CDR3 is TGTGCCAGCCAGTCTCAGCGGGGGGACACAGATACGCAGTATTTT.

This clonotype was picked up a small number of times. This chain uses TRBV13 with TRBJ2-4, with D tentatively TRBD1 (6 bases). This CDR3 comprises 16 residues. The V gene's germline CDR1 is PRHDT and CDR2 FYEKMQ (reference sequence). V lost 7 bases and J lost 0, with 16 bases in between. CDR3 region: CASTAQGNLAKNIQYF. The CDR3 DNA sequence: TGTGCCAGCACCGCACAGGGAAACCTAGCCAAAAACATTCAGTACTTC. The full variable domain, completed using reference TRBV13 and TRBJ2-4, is AAGVIQSPRHLIKEKRETATLKCYPIPRHDTVYWYQQGPGQDPQFLISFYEKMQSDKGSIPDRFSAQQFSDYHSELNMSSLELGDSALYFCASTAQGNLAKNIQYFGAGTRLSVL.

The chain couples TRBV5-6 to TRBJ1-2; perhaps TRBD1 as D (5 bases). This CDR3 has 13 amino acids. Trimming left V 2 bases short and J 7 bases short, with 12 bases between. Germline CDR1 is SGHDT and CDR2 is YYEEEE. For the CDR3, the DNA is TGTGCCAGCAGCTTTGCGGGGCTGGGTGGCTACACCTTC. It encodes CASSFAGLGGYTF. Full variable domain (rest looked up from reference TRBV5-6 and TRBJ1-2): DAGVTQSPTHLIKTRGQQVTLRCSPKSGHDTVSWYQQALGQGPQFIFQYYEEEERQRGNFPDRFSGHQFPNYSSELNVNALLLGDSALYLCASSFAGLGGYTFGSGTRLTVV.

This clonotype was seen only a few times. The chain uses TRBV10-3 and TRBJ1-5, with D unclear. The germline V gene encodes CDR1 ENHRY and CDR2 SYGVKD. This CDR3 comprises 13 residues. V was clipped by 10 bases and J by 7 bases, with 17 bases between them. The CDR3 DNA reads TGTGCCACAAAAGCCCGGTCGGGGCAGCCCCAGCATTTT. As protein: CATKARSGQPQHF.

CDR3 amino acids: CSARARTGGAWGGTEAFF. CDR3 in DNA: TGCAGTGCTAGAGCGAGGACAGGGGGCGCTTGGGGAGGCACTGAAGCTTTCTTT. The chain employs TRBV20-1 and TRBJ1-1; 11 nucleotides agree with TRBD1. J lost 4 bases, V lost 1 base, and 14 bases had no gene match. Looked up from germline, CDR1 is DFQATT and CDR2 is SNEGSKA (reference sequence). CDR3 length: 18 residues.

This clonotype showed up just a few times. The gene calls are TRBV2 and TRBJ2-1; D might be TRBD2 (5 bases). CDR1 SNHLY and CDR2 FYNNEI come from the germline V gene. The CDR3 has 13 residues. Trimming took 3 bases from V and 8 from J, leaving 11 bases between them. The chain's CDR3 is CASSDGVGYEQFF. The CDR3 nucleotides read TGTGCCAGCAGTGACGGGGTCGGATATGAGCAGTTCTTC.